The clone carrying this T cell receptor beta chain was observed many times. Described time point: patch test 2, 6 weeks after DPC sensitization. Treatment denoted: therapeutic diphenylcyclopropenone sensitization with weekly scalp DPC. V lost 6 bases to trimming and J lost 4 bases; unmatched junction nucleotides: 8. This CDR3 comprises 15 residues. This specimen comes from a study of human T cells and chemical hapten exposure. Single cDNA molecules in the library carried unique molecular identifiers attached during preparation. Each CDR3 protein gets one entry after TCRdb re-called the RACE reads with MiXCR. In the table there are about 40,000 distinct CDR3 sequences, approximately 3.4% of which are singletons.

The source was whole blood, collected in connection with sensitization to the hapten diphenylcyclopropenone (DPC). The chain recombines TRBV12-3 or TRBV12-4 with TRBJ2-1, with TRBD1 identical over 8 bases. The TCR comes from a man aged 40-50 years with alopecia areata. Some clones in this sample may be carry-over from other donors' samples. CDR3 sequence: CASSNGQGKYNEQFF. The CDR3 region has the DNA TGTGCCAGCAGCAATGGACAGGGTAAATACAATGAGCAGTTCTTC.